This is a list of T cell receptor beta chains from one sample in a study of metastatic and nonmetastatic thyroid tumors. MiXCR was used by TCRdb to re-call the PCR reads. The table includes under 95,000 clones, about 12% detected once. The sequenced sample consisted of blood. The receptor set was obtained from a female donor with papillary thyroid cancer or a benign thyroid nodule (not recorded which). Some clones in this sample may be carry-over from other donors' samples. Both conserved end residues are part of each CDR3. D genes are given only for firm matches. Clone sizes are shown as how often the clone was seen (once, few, many) or a class if it is expanded.

>TRBD2|TRBJ2-2|many|TRBV9
CASSVSPLSGETGELFF
TGTGCCAGCAGCGTAAGCCCACTCAGCGGGGAGACCGGGGAGCTGTTTTTT
>NA|TRBJ2-2|many|TRBV13
CASTQGGRGFPGELFF
TGTGCCAGCACCCAAGGAGGGCGTGGGTTCCCCGGGGAGCTGTTTTTT
>TRBD2|TRBJ2-3|many|TRBV27
CASSMSGRRTDTQYF
TGTGCCAGCAGTATGAGCGGGAGACGAACAGATACGCAGTATTTT
>NA|TRBJ1-1|many|TRBV5-1
CASSLSGGGAVTEAFF
TGCGCCAGCAGCCTATCTGGGGGGGGCGCGGTCACTGAAGCTTTCTTT
>TRBD1|TRBJ1-1|many|TRBV10-3
CAISADRGNTEAFF
TGTGCCATCAGTGCGGACAGGGGGAACACTGAAGCTTTCTTT
>NA|TRBJ1-3|many|TRBV7-2
CASSLVGGSGNTIYF
TGTGCCAGCAGCTTAGTGGGGGGCTCTGGAAACACCATATATTTT
>TRBD2|TRBJ2-3|many|TRBV10-3
CAISEGSGSTDTQYF
TGTGCCATCAGTGAGGGTAGCGGGAGTACAGATACGCAGTATTTT
>NA|TRBJ2-1|many|TRBV3-1
CASRVAGIMFF
TGTGCCAGCAGGGTGGCAGGGATTATGTTCTTC
>NA|TRBJ1-1|many|TRBV20-1
CSARFRGGPGGNNTEAFF
TGCAGTGCTAGATTCCGGGGGGGGCCGGGCGGTAACAACACTGAAGCTTTCTTT
>TRBD2|TRBJ2-2|few|TRBV30
CAWSRTSGGTGELFF
TGTGCCTGGAGTAGAACTAGCGGTGGGACCGGGGAGCTGTTTTTT